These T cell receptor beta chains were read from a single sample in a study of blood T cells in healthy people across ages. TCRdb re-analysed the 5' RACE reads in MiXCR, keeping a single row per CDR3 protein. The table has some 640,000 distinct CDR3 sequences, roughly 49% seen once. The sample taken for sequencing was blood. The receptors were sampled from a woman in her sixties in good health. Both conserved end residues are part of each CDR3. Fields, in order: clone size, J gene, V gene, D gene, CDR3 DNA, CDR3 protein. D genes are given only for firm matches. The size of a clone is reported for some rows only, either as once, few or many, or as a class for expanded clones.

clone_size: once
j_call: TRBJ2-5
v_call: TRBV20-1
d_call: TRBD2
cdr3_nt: TGCAGTGCTAGAGATAGGCGGCAGGGAGGGGAGACCCAGTACTTC
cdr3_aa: CSARDRRQGGETQYF

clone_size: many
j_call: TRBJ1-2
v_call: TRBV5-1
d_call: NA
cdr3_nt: TGCGCCAGCAGCTTGAGAGCAACGGGGGACTATGGCTACACCTTC
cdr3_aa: CASSLRATGDYGYTF

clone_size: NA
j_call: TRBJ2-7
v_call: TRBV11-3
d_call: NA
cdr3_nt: TGTGCCAGCAGCCCAGGCGGAGACTCCTACGAGCAGTACTTC
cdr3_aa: CASSPGGDSYEQYF

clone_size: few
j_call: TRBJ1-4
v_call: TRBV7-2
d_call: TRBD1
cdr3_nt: TGTGCCAGCAGCTCTTCCGGGACGACAGGGGAAAAACTGTTTTTT
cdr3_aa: CASSSSGTTGEKLFF

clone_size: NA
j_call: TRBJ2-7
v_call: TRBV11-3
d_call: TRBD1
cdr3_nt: TGTGCCAGCAGCTCCGGGACAGGGATGGGCGAGCAGTACTTC
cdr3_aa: CASSSGTGMGEQYF

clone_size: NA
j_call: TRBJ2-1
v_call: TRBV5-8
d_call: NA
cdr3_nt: TGTGCCAGCAGCTTGGGCTCCTGGCGGGGCTACAATGAGCAGTTCTTC
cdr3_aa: CASSLGSWRGYNEQFF

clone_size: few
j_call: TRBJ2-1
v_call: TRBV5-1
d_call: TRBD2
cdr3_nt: TGCGCCAGCAGCTTGCGGACTAGCGGGACCTCCTCCTACAATGAGCAGTTCTTC
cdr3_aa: CASSLRTSGTSSYNEQFF

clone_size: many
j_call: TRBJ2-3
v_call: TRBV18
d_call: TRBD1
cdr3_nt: TGTGCCAGCTCACCTGCCGCCAGGGGGCATTATACGCAGTATTTT
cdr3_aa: CASSPAARGHYTQYF

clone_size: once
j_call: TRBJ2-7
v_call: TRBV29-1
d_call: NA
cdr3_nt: TGCAGCGTCGCCAGCGATAGCTCCTACGAGCAGTACTTC
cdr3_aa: CSVASDSSYEQYF

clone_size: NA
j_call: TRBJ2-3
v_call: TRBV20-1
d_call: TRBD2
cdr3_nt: TGCAGTAAAGGACTAGCGGGTCACACAGATACGCAGTATTTT
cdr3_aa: CSKGLAGHTDTQYF